These 17 T cell receptor beta chains originate from one sample sequenced in a study of CD8 T cells in ankylosing spondylitis. TCRdb independently ran MiXCR on the 5' RACE reads; one entry per CDR3 protein. Altogether 240,000 or so distinct CDR3 sequences are present, about 11% being singletons, with the ten largest covering about 6.8%. The sample taken for sequencing was blood, either unsorted or a sorted T cell fraction (not recorded which). The receptor set was obtained from a male donor with ankylosing spondylitis or in good health (not recorded which).

This clonotype occurred many times. The genes are TRBV5-1 and TRBJ2-2, with a possible D match to TRBD1 (5 bases). V was clipped by 1 base and J by 3 bases, with 10 bases between them. Germline V gene sequence: CDR1 SGHRS, CDR2 YFSETQ. The CDR3 covers 15 residues. The CDR3 loop is CASSLQGPDTGELFF. The CDR3 nucleotides read TGCGCCAGCAGCTTGCAGGGTCCGGACACCGGGGAGCTGTTTTTT.

This clonotype was seen ten or more times. This chain uses TRBV24-1 with TRBJ2-3; D is ambiguous. Germline values: CDR1 KGHDR, CDR2 SFDVKD. The CDR3 length is 12 residues. With 3 bases removed from V and 11 bases from J, the gap between germline ends came to 11 bases. This CDR3 is CATSDPVGRQYF. The DNA for the CDR3 is TGTGCCACCAGTGATCCCGTGGGTCGGCAGTATTTT.

In regard to this clonotype: A much larger clone lies one base from this, so it may be a read error. This sequence joins TRBV5-1 and TRBJ2-3; the match to TRBD2 covers 11 bases. CDR1 and CDR2 (germline): SGHRS, YFSETQ. The CDR3 contains 15 residues. This CDR3 reads CVSSGLAGGRDTQYF. CDR3 nucleotides: TGCGTCAGCAGCGGGCTAGCGGGAGGTCGGGATACGCAGTATTTT.

The table lists this clonotype with a few counts. The chain combines TRBV2 with TRBJ1-6; 9 nucleotides match TRBD1. The germline CDR1 and CDR2 sequences are SNHLY and FYNNEI. J lost 9 bases, V lost 11 bases, and 11 bases had no gene match. The CDR3 sequence is 14 residues long. The CDR3 sequence: CAGKGQGLSSPLHF. The CDR3 DNA is TGTGCCGGGAAGGGACAGGGTTTAAGTTCACCCCTCCACTTT.

The chain combines TRBV3-1 with TRBJ1-4; D perhaps matches TRBD1 (6 bases). With 1 base removed from V and 4 bases from J, the gap between germline ends came to 13 bases. In germline, CDR1 is LGHDT, CDR2 YNNKEL (reference sequence). The CDR3 is 16 residues long. The CDR3 here is CASSQGTARFNEKLFF. DNA of the CDR3: TGTGCCAGCAGCCAAGGGACAGCCCGGTTTAATGAAAAACTGTTTTTT.

The V and J genes are TRBV19 and TRBJ1-4; D unclear. The CDR3 has 12 amino acids. V was pared by 4 bases and J by 10 bases, with 10 bases between. In germline, CDR1 is LNHDA, CDR2 SQIVND (reference sequence). The CDR3 reads CASSTPGVKLFF. CDR3 DNA: TGTGCCAGTAGTACCCCGGGTGTAAAACTGTTTTTT.

In this sample, this clonotype turned up many times. This chain uses TRBV15 with TRBJ2-1; D unclear. This CDR3 is 15 amino acids long. Deletions cut 4 bases from V and 7 bases from J, with 17 bases between. CDR1 LNHNV and CDR2 YYDKDF come from the germline V gene (reference sequence). CDR3 DNA sequence: TGTGCCACCAGCAACGATCCGGCGGCTCTTAATGAGCAGTTCTTC. It translates to CATSNDPAALNEQFF.

The chain carries TRBV20-1 and TRBJ2-5, with TRBD1 matching over 8 bases. Germline V gene data show CDR1 as DFQATT and CDR2 as SNEGSKA (reference sequence). V lost 5 bases and J lost 5; bases outside the gene matches: 4. This CDR3 region has 12 residues. Here the CDR3 DNA reads TGCAGTGCTCGGGACAGGATGGAGACCCAGTACTTC. Translation: CSARDRMETQYF.

The genes are TRBV18 and TRBJ2-1; TRBD2 is a possible D gene (7 bases). Looked up from germline, CDR1 is KGHSH and CDR2 is LQKENI. Trimming removed 1 base from V and 7 bases from J, with 14 bases in between. CDR3 length: 15 residues. CDR3 bases: TGTGCCAGCTCACCACGGGGGGGCGCGTGGAATGAGCAGTTCTTC. As protein: CASSPRGGAWNEQFF. The variable domain in full, completed from reference TRBV18 and TRBJ2-1, reads NAGVMQNPRHLVRRRGQEARLRCSPMKGHSHVYWYRQLPEEGLKFMVYLQKENIIDESGMPKERFSAEFPKEGPSILRIQQVVRGDSAAYFCASSPRGGAWNEQFFGPGTRLTVL.

The rearrangement joins TRBV7-9 to TRBJ1-5; 7 positions match TRBD1. Germline lookup yields CDR1 SEHNR and CDR2 FQNEAQ (reference sequence). The CDR3 spans 15 residues. The V segment lost 5 bases and the J segment 6 bases; nucleotides outside the gene matches: 10. Here the CDR3 DNA reads TGTGCCAGCAGCAAGGAGCAAGGGGGCCGTCAGCCCCAGCATTTT. The encoded protein is CASSKEQGGRQPQHF.

This clonotype was seen at least ten times. The J gene is TRBJ2-3, the V gene TRBV6-1; D remains unclear. The CDR3 has 13 residues. Deletions cut 6 bases from V and 6 bases from J, with 13 bases between. The germline gives CDR1 MNHNS, CDR2 SASEGT. The CDR3 nucleotides are TGTGCCAGCAGCCCCGGACCAGGCGATACGCAGTATTTT. Protein product: CASSPGPGDTQYF.

V gene TRBV2 combines with J gene TRBJ1-1, with D tentatively TRBD1 (6 bases). The CDR3 has 12 residues. Germline CDR1 and CDR2: SNHLY and FYNNEI. V lost 6 bases and J lost 5, with 10 bases in between. In nucleotides, the CDR3 is TGTGCCAGCAGAGGGGACAAAACTGAAGCTTTCTTT. This translates into CASRGDKTEAFF.

V usage is TRBV7-8 and J usage is TRBJ2-1, with 9 bases aligning to TRBD2. V lost 3 bases to trimming and J lost 6 bases; unmatched junction nucleotides: 6. Germline assignment: CDR1 SGHVS and CDR2 FQNEAQ. This CDR3 is 15 amino acids long. The CDR3 DNA is TGTGCCAGCAGCTTGGGGACTAGCAACGCCAATGAGCAGTTCTTC. Its translation is CASSLGTSNANEQFF. The full variable domain, with the rest looked up from reference TRBV7-8 and TRBJ2-1, is GAGVSQSPRYKVAKRGQDVALRCDPISGHVSLFWYQQALGQGPEFLTYFQNEAQLDKSGLPSDRFFAERPEGSVSTLKIQRTQQEDSAVYLCASSLGTSNANEQFFGPGTRLTVL.

Many counts were recorded for this clonotype. V gene TRBV29-1 combines with J gene TRBJ1-1; 9 bases match TRBD1. The length of the CDR3 is 16 residues. From germline, CDR1 is SQVTM and CDR2 ANQGSEA. The J segment lost 0 bases and the V segment lost 6 bases, leaving 11 bases of the junction unmatched. DNA of the CDR3: TGCAGCGTCGGGGACAGGGCTGGGAAGATGAACACTGAAGCTTTCTTT. Encoded protein: CSVGDRAGKMNTEAFF.

The V gene is TRBV18, the J gene TRBJ2-3; 8 bases map to TRBD2. Germline values: CDR1 KGHSH, CDR2 LQKENI. Trimming cost V 3 bases and J 0 bases; bases outside gene matches: 5. CDR3 length: 16 amino acids. CDR3 nucleotides: TGTGCCAGCTCACCTCGGACTAGCCGTAGCACAGATACGCAGTATTTT. Amino acids: CASSPRTSRSTDTQYF. Variable domain in full (rest from reference TRBV18 and TRBJ2-3): NAGVMQNPRHLVRRRGQEARLRCSPMKGHSHVYWYRQLPEEGLKFMVYLQKENIIDESGMPKERFSAEFPKEGPSILRIQQVVRGDSAAYFCASSPRTSRSTDTQYFGPGTRLTVL.

This clonotype occurred many times. CDR3 region: CASSTGPPDTQYF. The CDR3 nucleotides read TGTGCCAGCAGCACAGGGCCCCCGGATACGCAGTATTTT. V is TRBV9 and J is TRBJ2-3, with D possibly TRBD1 on 6 matching bases. V shed 4 bases and J shed 6 bases, with 12 bases lying between them. The CDR3 is 13 amino acids. Germline CDR1 SGDLS, CDR2 YYNGEE.

This clonotype was seen ten or more times. The V and J genes are TRBV20-1 and TRBJ2-2, with 13 bases aligning to TRBD2. CDR1 is DFQATT and CDR2 is SNEGSKA in the germline V gene (reference sequence). The CDR3 covers 19 residues. After removal of 3 bases from V and 0 bases from J, the junction contained 10 bases not matched to a gene. The CDR3 DNA is TGCAGTGCTAGGGACTACATGGGACTAGCGGGAACGAACACCGGGGAGCTGTTTTTT. As protein: CSARDYMGLAGTNTGELFF.